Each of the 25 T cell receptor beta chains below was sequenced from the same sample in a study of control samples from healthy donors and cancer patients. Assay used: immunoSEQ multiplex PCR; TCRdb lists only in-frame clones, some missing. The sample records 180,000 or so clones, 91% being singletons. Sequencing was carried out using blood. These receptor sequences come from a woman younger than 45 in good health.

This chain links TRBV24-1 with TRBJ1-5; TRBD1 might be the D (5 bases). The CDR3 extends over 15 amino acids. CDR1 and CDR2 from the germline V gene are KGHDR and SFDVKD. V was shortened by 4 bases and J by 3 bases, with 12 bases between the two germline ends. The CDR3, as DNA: TGTGCCACCAGTGAGAGCCAGGGCTACAATCAGCCCCAGCATTTT. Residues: CATSESQGYNQPQHF.

The CDR3 DNA reads TGCGCCAGCAGCTTGGACCGGGAGGCATACGAGCAGTACTTC. The encoded protein is CASSLDREAYEQYF. The chain uses TRBV5-1 and TRBJ2-7; 7 nucleotides line up with TRBD2. From germline, CDR1 is SGHRS and CDR2 YFSETQ. V gave up 0 bases and J gave up 4 bases; unmatched junction bases: 4. CDR3 length: 14 amino acids.

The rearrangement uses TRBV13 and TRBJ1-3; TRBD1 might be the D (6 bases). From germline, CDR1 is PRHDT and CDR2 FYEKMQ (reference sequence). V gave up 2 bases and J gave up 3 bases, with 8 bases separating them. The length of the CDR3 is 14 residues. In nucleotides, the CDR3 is TGTGCCAGCAGCTTACGAGGGGGTGGAAACACCATATATTTT. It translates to CASSLRGGGNTIYF. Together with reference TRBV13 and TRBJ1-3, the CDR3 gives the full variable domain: AAGVIQSPRHLIKEKRETATLKCYPIPRHDTVYWYQQGPGQDPQFLISFYEKMQSDKGSIPDRFSAQQFSDYHSELNMSSLELGDSALYFCASSLRGGGNTIYFGEGSWLTVV.

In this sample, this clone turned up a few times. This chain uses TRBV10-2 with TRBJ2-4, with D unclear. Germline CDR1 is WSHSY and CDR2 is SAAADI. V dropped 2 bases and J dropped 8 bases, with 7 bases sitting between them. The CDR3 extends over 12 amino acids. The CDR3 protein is CASSEGVYIQYF. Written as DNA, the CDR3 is TGCGCCAGCAGTGAGGGGGTTTACATTCAGTACTTC.

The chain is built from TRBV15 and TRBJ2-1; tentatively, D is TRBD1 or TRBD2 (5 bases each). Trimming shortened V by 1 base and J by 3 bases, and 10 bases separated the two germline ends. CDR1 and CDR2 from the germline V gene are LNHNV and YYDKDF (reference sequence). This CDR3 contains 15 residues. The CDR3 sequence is CATSRGGEGYNEQFF. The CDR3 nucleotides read TGTGCCACCAGCAGAGGAGGGGAAGGCTACAATGAGCAGTTCTTC.

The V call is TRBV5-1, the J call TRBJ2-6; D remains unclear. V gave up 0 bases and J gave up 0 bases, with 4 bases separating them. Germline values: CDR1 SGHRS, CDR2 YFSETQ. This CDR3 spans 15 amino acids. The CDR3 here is CASSLAPSGANVLTF. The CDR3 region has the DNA TGCGCCAGCAGCTTGGCCCCCTCTGGGGCCAACGTCCTGACTTTC.

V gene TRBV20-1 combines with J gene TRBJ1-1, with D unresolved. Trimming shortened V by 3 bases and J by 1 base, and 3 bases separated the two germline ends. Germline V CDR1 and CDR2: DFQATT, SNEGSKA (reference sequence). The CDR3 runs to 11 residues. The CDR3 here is CSASRNTEAFF. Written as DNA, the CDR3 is TGCAGTGCTAGCAGGAACACTGAAGCTTTCTTT.

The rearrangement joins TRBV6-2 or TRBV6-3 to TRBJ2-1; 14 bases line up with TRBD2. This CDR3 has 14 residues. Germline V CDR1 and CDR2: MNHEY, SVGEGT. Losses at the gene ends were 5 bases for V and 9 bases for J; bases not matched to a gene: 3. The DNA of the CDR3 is TGTGCCAGCAGTGGGACTAGCGGGAGTACTGAGCAGTTCTTC. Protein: CASSGTSGSTEQFF.

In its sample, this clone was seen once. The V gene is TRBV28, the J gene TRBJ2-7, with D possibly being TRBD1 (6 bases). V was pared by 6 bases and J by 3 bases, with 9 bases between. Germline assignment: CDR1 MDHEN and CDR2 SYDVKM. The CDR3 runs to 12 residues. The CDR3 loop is CASRGTNYEQYF. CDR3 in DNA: TGTGCCAGCAGGGGGACAAACTACGAGCAGTACTTC.

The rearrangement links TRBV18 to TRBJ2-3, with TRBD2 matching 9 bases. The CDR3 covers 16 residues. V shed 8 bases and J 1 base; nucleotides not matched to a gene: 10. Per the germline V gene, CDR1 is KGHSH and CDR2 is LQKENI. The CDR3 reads CASRAAGGPRTDTQYF. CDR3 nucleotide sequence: TGTGCCAGCCGGGCTGCGGGAGGGCCGCGCACAGATACGCAGTATTTT. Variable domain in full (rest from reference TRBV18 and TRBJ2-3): NAGVMQNPRHLVRRRGQEARLRCSPMKGHSHVYWYRQLPEEGLKFMVYLQKENIIDESGMPKERFSAEFPKEGPSILRIQQVVRGDSAAYFCASRAAGGPRTDTQYFGPGTRLTVL.

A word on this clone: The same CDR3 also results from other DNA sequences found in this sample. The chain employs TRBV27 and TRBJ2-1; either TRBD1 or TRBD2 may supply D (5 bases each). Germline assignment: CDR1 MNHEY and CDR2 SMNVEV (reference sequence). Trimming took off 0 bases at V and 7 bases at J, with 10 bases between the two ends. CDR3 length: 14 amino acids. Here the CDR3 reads CASSLSGTGNEQFF. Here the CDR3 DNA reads TGTGCCAGCAGTTTATCGGGGACGGGGAATGAGCAGTTCTTC.

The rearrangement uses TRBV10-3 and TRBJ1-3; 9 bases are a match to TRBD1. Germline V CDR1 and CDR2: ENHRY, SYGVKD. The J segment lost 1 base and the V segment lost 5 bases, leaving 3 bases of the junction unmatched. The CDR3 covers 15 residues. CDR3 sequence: CAISPGTGSGNTIYF. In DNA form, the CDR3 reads TGTGCCATCAGTCCCGGGACAGGGTCTGGAAACACCATATATTTT.

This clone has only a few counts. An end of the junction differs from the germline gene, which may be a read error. For the CDR3, the DNA is TGTGCCAGCAGTCTAGCGGGGAGAAACATTCAGTACTTC. It specifies CASSLAGRNIQYF. This rearrangement joins TRBV12-3 or TRBV12-4 to TRBJ2-4, with TRBD2 matching over 9 bases. The CDR3 is 13 residues long.

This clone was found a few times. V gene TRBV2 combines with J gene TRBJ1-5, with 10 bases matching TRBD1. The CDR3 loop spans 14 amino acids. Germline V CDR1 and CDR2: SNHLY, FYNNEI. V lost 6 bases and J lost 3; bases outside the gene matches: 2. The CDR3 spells CASRGQGINQPQHF. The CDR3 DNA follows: TGTGCCAGCAGGGGACAGGGGATCAATCAGCCCCAGCATTTT.

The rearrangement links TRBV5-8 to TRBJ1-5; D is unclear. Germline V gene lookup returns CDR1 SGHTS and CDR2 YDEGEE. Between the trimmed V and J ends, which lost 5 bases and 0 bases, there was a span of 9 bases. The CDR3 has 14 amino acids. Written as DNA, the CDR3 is TGTGCCAGCAGGTCACCATATAGCAATCAGCCCCAGCATTTT. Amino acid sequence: CASRSPYSNQPQHF.

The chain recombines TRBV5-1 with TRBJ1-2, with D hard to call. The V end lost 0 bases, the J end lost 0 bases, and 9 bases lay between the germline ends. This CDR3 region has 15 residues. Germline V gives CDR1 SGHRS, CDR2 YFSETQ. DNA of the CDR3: TGCGCCAGCAGCTTGGACCTTACTACTAACTATGGCTACACCTTC. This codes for CASSLDLTTNYGYTF. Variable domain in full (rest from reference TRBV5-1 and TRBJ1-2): KAGVTQTPRYLIKTRGQQVTLSCSPISGHRSVSWYQQTPGQGLQFLFEYFSETQRNKGNFPGRFSGRQFSNSRSEMNVSTLELGDSALYLCASSLDLTTNYGYTFGSGTRLTVV.

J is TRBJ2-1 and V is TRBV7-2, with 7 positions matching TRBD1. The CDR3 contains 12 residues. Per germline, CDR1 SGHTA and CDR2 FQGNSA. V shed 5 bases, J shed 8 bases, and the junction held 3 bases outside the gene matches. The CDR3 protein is CASSPTGYEQFF. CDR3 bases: TGTGCCAGCAGCCCGACAGGGTATGAGCAGTTCTTC.

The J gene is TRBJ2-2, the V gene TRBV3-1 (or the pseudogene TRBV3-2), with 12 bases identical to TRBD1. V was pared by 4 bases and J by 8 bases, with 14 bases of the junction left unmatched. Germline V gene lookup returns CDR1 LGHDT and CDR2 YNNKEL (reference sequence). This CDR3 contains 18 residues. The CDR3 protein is CASSLENPGQGAWGELFF. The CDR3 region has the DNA TGTGCCAGCAGCCTAGAGAACCCGGGACAGGGGGCGTGGGGGGAGCTGTTTTTT.

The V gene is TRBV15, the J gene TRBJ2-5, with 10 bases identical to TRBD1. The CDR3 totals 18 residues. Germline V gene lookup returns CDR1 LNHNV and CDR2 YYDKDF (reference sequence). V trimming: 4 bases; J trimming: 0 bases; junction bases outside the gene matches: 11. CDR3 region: CATSTRQGAAGYQETQYF. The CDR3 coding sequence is TGTGCCACCAGCACCCGACAGGGGGCGGCGGGTTACCAAGAGACCCAGTACTTC.

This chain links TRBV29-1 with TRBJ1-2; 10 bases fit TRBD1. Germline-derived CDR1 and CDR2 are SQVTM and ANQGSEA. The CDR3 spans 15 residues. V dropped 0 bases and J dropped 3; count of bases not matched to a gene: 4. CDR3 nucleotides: TGCAGCGTTGAAGATAGGGGGACAGGGGACTATGGCTACACCTTC. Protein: CSVEDRGTGDYGYTF.

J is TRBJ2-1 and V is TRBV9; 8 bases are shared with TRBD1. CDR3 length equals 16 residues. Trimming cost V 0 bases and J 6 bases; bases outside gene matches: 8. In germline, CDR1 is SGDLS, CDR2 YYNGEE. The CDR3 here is CASSVGGRGRLNEQFF. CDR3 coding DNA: TGTGCCAGCAGCGTAGGGGGCAGGGGGCGCCTCAATGAGCAGTTCTTC.

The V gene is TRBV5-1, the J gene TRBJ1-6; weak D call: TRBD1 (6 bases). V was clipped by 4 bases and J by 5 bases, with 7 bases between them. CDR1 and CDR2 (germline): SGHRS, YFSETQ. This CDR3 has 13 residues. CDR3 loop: CASSRQDNSPLHF. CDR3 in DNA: TGCGCCAGCAGCCGACAGGATAATTCACCCCTCCACTTT.

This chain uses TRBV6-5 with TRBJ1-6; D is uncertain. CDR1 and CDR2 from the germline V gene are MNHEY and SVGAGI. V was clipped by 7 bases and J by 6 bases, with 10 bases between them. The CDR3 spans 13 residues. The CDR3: CASTGSLNSPLHF. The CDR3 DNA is TGTGCCAGCACGGGCAGTCTTAATTCACCCCTCCACTTT.

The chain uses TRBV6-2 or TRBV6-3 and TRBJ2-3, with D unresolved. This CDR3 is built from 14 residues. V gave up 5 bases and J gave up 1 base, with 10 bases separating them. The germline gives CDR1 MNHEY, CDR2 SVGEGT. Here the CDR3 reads CASSPLDRTDTQYF. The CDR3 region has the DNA TGTGCCAGCAGTCCCCTGGACCGCACAGATACGCAGTATTTT.

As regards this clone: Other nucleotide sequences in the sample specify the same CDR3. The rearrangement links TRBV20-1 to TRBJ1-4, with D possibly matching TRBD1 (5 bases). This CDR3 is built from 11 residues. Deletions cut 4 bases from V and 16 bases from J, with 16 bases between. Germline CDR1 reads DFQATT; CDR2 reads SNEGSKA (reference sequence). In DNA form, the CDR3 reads TGCAGTGCTATTACGGGGGACGGGCGGTTTTTT. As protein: CSAITGDGRFF.